A selection of T cell receptor beta chains follows, all from one sample in a study of cytomegalovirus exposure and HLA in healthy donors. Produced via immunoSEQ multiplex PCR; TCRdb's table is partial and in-frame only. The data contain under 100,000 clones, over 75% of them seen just once; the ten biggest clones take up around 3.2%. The sequencing sample was made of PBMCs. The receptor set was obtained from a man aged 50-59 years in good health and CMV-seronegative. The CDR3 runs from the conserved cysteine through the conserved F or W. The order of the fields is D gene, clone size, CDR3 length, V gene, J gene, CDR3 protein, CDR3 DNA. D genes are given only for firm matches. A row's size may be missing; if present it is once, few, many or a size class.

>NA|NA|12|TRBV10-3|TRBJ2-1
CAISLGQGGQFF
TGTGCCATCTCTTTGGGGCAGGGGGGACAGTTCTTC
>NA|NA|13|TRBV7-7|TRBJ2-5
CASSLGPQETQYF
TGTGCTAGCAGCTTGGGCCCTCAAGAGACCCAGTACTTC
>NA|NA|13|TRBV6-5|TRBJ1-3
CASSGTTGNTIYF
TGTGCCAGCAGTGGGACAACTGGAAACACCATATATTTT
>TRBD1|NA|19|TRBV7-8|TRBJ1-5
CASSPTERATGRGNQPQHF
TGTGCCAGCAGCCCGACGGAGCGTGCGACAGGGAGAGGCAATCAGCCCCAGCATTTT
>TRBD1|NA|14|TRBV6-5|TRBJ1-6
CASRPDRAWSPLHF
TGTGCCAGCAGGCCGGACAGGGCCTGGTCACCCCTCCACTTT
>NA|NA|15|TRBV5-6|TRBJ1-2
CASSLVLLSNYGYTF
TGTGCCAGCAGCTTGGTACTACTGTCTAACTATGGCTACACCTTC
>NA|NA|14|TRBV19|TRBJ1-5
CATMWQTGNQPQHF
TGTGCCACAATGTGGCAGACTGGCAATCAGCCCCAGCATTTT
>NA|NA|14|TRBV10-1|TRBJ2-1
CASLGPWTYNEQFF
TGCGCCAGCTTGGGCCCCTGGACCTACAATGAGCAGTTCTTC
>TRBD1|NA|12|TRBV18|TRBJ2-7
CASSPTGGEQYF
TGTGCCAGCTCACCAACAGGGGGCGAGCAGTACTTC
>NA|few|11|TRBV28|TRBJ1-5
CASGGYQPQHF
TGTGCCAGCGGGGGGTACCAGCCCCAGCATTTT
>TRBD1|NA|16|TRBV5-5|TRBJ1-4
CASSRQGALINEKLFF
TGTGCCAGCAGCCGACAGGGGGCGTTGATTAATGAAAAACTGTTTTTT
>TRBD1|NA|14|TRBV9|TRBJ2-2
CASSAGQGAGELFF
TGTGCCAGCAGCGCGGGACAGGGGGCCGGGGAGCTGTTTTTT
>NA|NA|13|TRBV28|TRBJ2-3
CASSFQGSDTQYF
TGTGCCAGCAGTTTCCAGGGGTCAGATACGCAGTATTTT
>NA|few|16|TRBV5-6|TRBJ1-1
CASSPLDRTRGTEAFF
TGTGCCAGCAGCCCGCTCGACAGAACCCGGGGGACTGAAGCTTTCTTT
>NA|NA|17|TRBV7-9|TRBJ2-5
CASSLGRTMGLEETQYF
TGTGCCAGCAGCTTAGGAAGGACTATGGGTCTAGAAGAGACCCAGTACTTC
>TRBD1|NA|17|TRBV5-4|TRBJ2-5
CASSLGPGTGSGETQYF
TGTGCCAGCAGCTTAGGCCCCGGGACAGGGTCGGGGGAGACCCAGTACTTC
>NA|NA|13|TRBV10-2|TRBJ1-6
CASSGTHNSPLHF
TGCGCCAGCAGTGGTACACACAATTCACCCCTCCACTTT
>NA|few|13|TRBV29-1|TRBJ2-2
CSVYDSNTGELFF
TGCAGCGTCTACGACTCAAACACCGGGGAGCTGTTTTTT
>NA|NA|16|TRBV27|TRBJ1-2
CASSPGWQGWGYGYTF
TGTGCCAGCAGCCCCGGCTGGCAGGGCTGGGGCTATGGCTACACCTTC
>NA|NA|14|TRBV11-2|TRBJ2-3
CASSQLLRPDTQYF
TGTGCCAGCAGCCAACTACTTCGGCCCGATACGCAGTATTTT
>TRBD2|NA|16|TRBV19|TRBJ2-1
CASSPGGGPPYNEQFF
TGTGCCAGTAGTCCGGGAGGAGGGCCCCCTTACAATGAGCAGTTCTTC
>NA|NA|19|TRBV2|TRBJ2-2
CASSEALGPPGPGGGELFF
TGTGCCAGCAGTGAAGCGCTGGGACCCCCGGGACCCGGGGGCGGGGAGCTGTTTTTT
>TRBD1|NA|17|TRBV18|TRBJ2-6
CASSPAGQGPGANVLTF
TGTGCCAGCTCACCAGCGGGACAGGGACCTGGGGCCAACGTCCTGACTTTC
>NA|once|13|TRBV6-1|TRBJ2-1
CASSEQGGNEQFF
TGTGCCAGCAGTGAACAGGGGGGCAATGAGCAGTTCTTC
>NA|NA|15|TRBV21-1|TRBJ1-1
CASSKGDSQNTEAFF
TGTGCCAGCAGCAAAGGGGACAGCCAGAACACTGAAGCTTTCTTT
>NA|NA|17|TRBV18|TRBJ2-1
CASSPPPGGFRANEQFF
TGTGCCAGCTCACCACCCCCCGGAGGATTTAGGGCTAATGAGCAGTTCTTC
>NA|NA|13|TRBV7-9|TRBJ2-7
CSSSSGLVYEQYF
TGTTCCAGCAGCAGCGGACTGGTCTACGAGCAGTACTTC
>TRBD2|NA|14|TRBV4-1|TRBJ2-1
CASSSGGAYNEQFF
TGCGCCAGCAGTAGCGGGGGGGCATACAATGAGCAGTTCTTC
>NA|NA|15|TRBV15|TRBJ1-6
CATSRDTEKDSPLHF
TGTGCCACCAGCAGAGATACAGAGAAGGATTCACCCCTCCACTTT
>TRBD1|NA|16|TRBV7-9|TRBJ2-7
CASSSPWTGRGYEQYF
TGTGCCAGCAGCTCCCCTTGGACAGGGAGAGGATACGAGCAGTACTTC
>NA|NA|12|TRBV6-1|TRBJ1-2
CASTYLGHGYTF
TGTGCCAGCACCTACTTGGGCCATGGCTACACCTTC
>NA|NA|13|TRBV2|TRBJ1-1
CASSEDVGFAAFF
TGTGCCAGCAGTGAAGATGTGGGCTTTGCCGCTTTCTTT
>TRBD1|few|16|TRBV9|TRBJ1-2
CASSVELEWDRDGYTF
TGTGCCAGCAGCGTAGAACTAGAATGGGACAGGGACGGCTACACCTTC
>TRBD1|NA|13|TRBV10-3|TRBJ1-2
CAAKGQGNYGYTF
TGTGCCGCGAAAGGACAGGGTAACTATGGCTACACCTTC
>NA|NA|12|TRBV5-4|TRBJ1-3
CAGRGSGNTIYF
TGTGCCGGACGGGGCTCTGGAAACACCATATATTTT
>TRBD2|few|15|TRBV4-1|TRBJ2-1
CASALAGGAGNEQFF
TGCGCCAGCGCGCTGGCGGGGGGGGCCGGGAATGAGCAGTTCTTC
>NA|NA|15|TRBV15|TRBJ1-2
CATSRGSTAIYGYTF
TGTGCCACCAGCAGAGGTTCGACAGCCATATATGGCTACACCTTC